Listed here is a single TCR beta chain. Its antigen remains unknown. The V and J ends lost 4 bases and 4 bases, in that order; junction bases with no gene match: 6. Per germline, CDR1 SGHRS and CDR2 YFSETQ. The CDR3 runs to 15 residues. The data are from a study of response to subunit inactivated influenza vaccine. Overall study findings and caveats: Few additional T cells are recruited per seasonal influenza vaccination, authors suggested.

TCRdb analysed the RT-PCR reads with MiXCR anew, one entry per CDR3 protein. The sample carries a few hundred thousand distinct CDR3 sequences, about a fifth recorded once. The chain carries TRBV5-1 and TRBJ2-2, with TRBD2 identical over 8 bases. The clonotype comes from a man between 50 and 75 years old who received an inactivated influenza vaccine. The sequencing here drew on PBMCs from blood, taken 21 months after vaccination. CDR3 nucleotides: TGCGCCAGCAGCAGGGGACTAGAGGCCACCGGGGAGCTGTTTTTT. This gives the protein CASSRGLEATGELFF.